The rows below give T cell receptor beta chains drawn from one sample of a study of T cell clones after liver transplantation. Data came from immunoSEQ multiplex PCR; TCRdb stores just in-frame clones and leaves some out. This sample has tens of thousands of clones, with under 90% found just once. The source material was CD4+ T cells from blood, sampled 12 months after liver transplant. All receptors come from a human patient who received a liver transplant. A subset of T cells may come from the graft donor. Each CDR3 is given with its conserved first and last residue. A D gene is named only where the DNA matches it firmly. Part of the rows lack a size; the others show once, few, many or a class for expanded clones.

j_call clone_size v_call d_call cdr3_aa cdr3_nt
TRBJ2-2 . TRBV7-8 . CASSLLGQTTGELFF TGTGCCAGCAGCTTACTCGGACAGACCACCGGGGAGCTGTTTTTT
TRBJ2-7 . TRBV28 TRBD1 CASSSGGTGVYEQYF TGTGCCAGCAGTTCAGGCGGGACAGGGGTATACGAGCAGTACTTC
TRBJ1-1 . TRBV5-1 . CASSLALQGNTEAFF TGCGCCAGCAGCTTGGCCTTGCAGGGGAACACTGAAGCTTTCTTT
TRBJ2-2 . TRBV6-1 TRBD1 CASSGGTGYATGELFF TGTGCCAGCAGTGGGGGGACAGGGTACGCCACCGGGGAGCTGTTTTTT
TRBJ2-2 . TRBV5-1 . CASILEGAGELFF TGCGCCAGCATCTTAGAAGGTGCCGGGGAGCTGTTTTTT
TRBJ1-3 few TRBV9 . CASSVEAAWGNTIYF TGTGCCAGCAGCGTTGAGGCAGCGTGGGGAAACACCATATATTTT
TRBJ1-2 . TRBV4-1 TRBD1 CASSQLDRADYGYTF TGCGCCAGCAGCCAATTAGACAGGGCGGACTATGGCTACACCTTC
TRBJ1-1 . TRBV28 . CASSYRRMNTEAFF TGTGCCAGCAGTTACCGAAGGATGAACACTGAAGCTTTCTTT
TRBJ1-4 . TRBV4-1 . CASSQGDGSGEKLFF TGCGCCAGCAGCCAGGGGGATGGCAGTGGGGAAAAACTGTTTTTT
TRBJ1-1 few TRBV15 TRBD1 CATSNLDRFATEAFF TGTGCCACCAGCAACCTGGACAGGTTCGCCACTGAAGCTTTCTTT
TRBJ2-5 . TRBV28 . CASGSSAQETQYF TGTGCCAGCGGATCTAGCGCACAAGAGACCCAGTACTTC
TRBJ2-7 . TRBV28 . CASSRYEQYF TGTGCCAGCAGCCGCTACGAGCAGTACTTC
TRBJ2-7 . TRBV5-1 TRBD2 CASSSPTSGNYEQYF TGCGCCAGCAGCTCGCCGACTAGCGGAAACTACGAGCAGTACTTC
TRBJ2-2 . TRBV9 TRBD2 CASSPRGWREGRRELFF TGTGCCAGCAGCCCCCGAGGATGGCGGGAGGGCCGCCGGGAGCTGTTTTTT
TRBJ2-1 few TRBV5-1 . CASSTPDSNEQFF TGCGCCAGCAGCACCCCCGACAGCAATGAGCAGTTCTTC
TRBJ2-7 . TRBV13 . CASSRRGGGSYEQYF TGTGCCAGCAGCCGTCGGGGTGGGGGCAGCTACGAGCAGTACTTC
TRBJ2-3 . TRBV6-5 . CASHRGTDTQYF TGTGCCAGTCATAGGGGCACAGATACGCAGTATTTT
TRBJ2-7 . TRBV2 TRBD1 CASSGTGMGEQYF TGTGCCAGCAGTGGGACAGGGATGGGCGAGCAGTACTTC
TRBJ2-7 few TRBV28 . CASTQSGHLSYEQYF TGTGCCAGCACTCAAAGCGGGCATCTCTCCTACGAGCAGTACTTC
TRBJ2-4 . TRBV6-1 TRBD2 CASSEGGSGKNIQYF TGTGCCAGCAGTGAGGGGGGGTCGGGAAAAAACATTCAGTACTTC
TRBJ2-7 . TRBV28 . CASSLVTGYEQYF TGTGCCAGCAGTTTGGTTACAGGCTACGAGCAGTACTTC
TRBJ2-3 . TRBV5-1 . CASSWGSGPTDTQYF TGCGCCAGCAGCTGGGGGTCTGGTCCCACAGATACGCAGTATTTT
TRBJ1-5 few TRBV27 . CASRERDQPQHF TGTGCCAGCAGGGAGAGGGACCAGCCCCAGCATTTT
TRBJ2-7 . TRBV18 TRBD1 CASSLGTGGYEQYF TGTGCCAGCTCACTCGGGACAGGGGGCTACGAGCAGTACTTC
TRBJ2-4 once TRBV5-1 . CASSSPGGAKNIQYF TGCGCCAGCAGCTCCCCAGGTGGTGCCAAAAACATTCAGTACTTC
TRBJ1-5 . TRBV28 . CASAGFNQPQHF TGTGCCAGCGCAGGTTTTAATCAGCCCCAGCATTTT
TRBJ2-5 . TRBV5-1 TRBD1 CASSLLGTGGEETQYF TGCGCCAGCAGCCTGCTAGGGACAGGGGGCGAAGAGACCCAGTACTTC